One and the same sample provided the 20 T cell receptor beta chains below, sequenced in a study of shared clonotypes between healthy human individuals. Only in-frame clones appear in the TCRdb table, and some are missing; sequencing was by immunoSEQ multiplex PCR. The sample lists approximately 2,300,000 clones; roughly 90% were seen once. Sequenced input: naive CD4+ T cells from PBMCs. Subset denoted: CD45RA+ positively selected. These receptors originate from a man younger than 35 in good health. Some clones in this sample may be carry-over from other donors' samples.

The CDR3 here is CASSIYSRESGKQYF. In DNA form, the CDR3 reads TGTGCCAGTAGTATATATTCTCGGGAGAGTGGCAAGCAGTACTTC. The rearrangement uses TRBV19 and TRBJ2-7; maybe TRBD2 (6 bases). This CDR3 spans 15 amino acids. V lost 2 bases and J 8 bases, leaving 19 bases between the germline ends. Per the germline V gene, CDR1 is LNHDA and CDR2 is SQIVND (reference sequence).

The J gene is TRBJ2-2, the V gene TRBV7-2; D gene uncertain. Germline loops: CDR1 SGHTA, CDR2 FQGNSA. The ends were cut back, 3 bases at V and 6 bases at J, with 5 bases in the middle. This CDR3 spans 12 amino acids. Here the CDR3 DNA reads TGTGCCAGCAGCTTTCTGGCCGGGGAGCTGTTTTTT. It encodes CASSFLAGELFF.

The chain carries TRBV28 and TRBJ1-1, with 7 positions matching TRBD1. This CDR3 comprises 13 residues. The J segment lost 7 bases and the V segment lost 0 bases, leaving 2 bases of the junction unmatched. CDR1 MDHEN and CDR2 SYDVKM come from the germline V gene. The CDR3 is CASSLWGDSEAFF. CDR3 in DNA: TGTGCCAGCAGTTTATGGGGGGACAGTGAAGCTTTCTTT.

This clone was counted a few times. V and J are TRBV30 and TRBJ2-7; D is perhaps TRBD1 (7 bases). The V and J ends lost 3 bases and 2 bases respectively, with 29 bases between them. CDR1 is GTSNPN and CDR2 is SVGIG in the germline V gene (reference sequence). CDR3 size: 19 residues. CDR3 protein: CAWRKEQGGEVWWAYEQYF. CDR3 in DNA: TGTGCCTGGAGGAAAGAGCAGGGGGGTGAGGTCTGGTGGGCCTACGAGCAGTACTTC.

The chain uses TRBV6-5 and TRBJ1-6, with 7 nucleotides matching TRBD1. CDR3 size: 14 residues. Germline V gene lookup returns CDR1 MNHEY and CDR2 SVGAGI. Trimming took 0 bases from V and 8 from J; bases not matched to a gene: 1. CDR3 loop: CASSYSGGDSPLHF. The CDR3 nucleotides are TGTGCCAGCAGTTACTCAGGGGGCGATTCACCCCTCCACTTT.

The table lists this clone with a count of one. The chain couples TRBV7-6 to TRBJ1-3, with 7 positions matching TRBD1. J lost 1 base, V lost 4 bases, and 4 bases had no gene match. This CDR3 contains 15 residues. CDR1 and CDR2 (germline): SGHVS, FNYEAQ. The CDR3 here is CASSSQQGSGNTIYF. The CDR3 DNA reads TGTGCCAGCAGCTCTCAACAGGGGTCTGGAAACACCATATATTTT.

As to this clone: Other DNA sequences in this specimen translate into the identical CDR3. The chain links TRBV7-2 to TRBJ2-7, with 7 bases identical to TRBD1. This CDR3 region has 14 residues. V lost 3 bases and J lost 3; bases outside the gene matches: 5. Germline CDR1 and CDR2: SGHTA and FQGNSA. The CDR3 reads CASSFRQGSYEQYF. The CDR3 DNA reads TGTGCCAGCAGCTTCAGACAGGGTAGCTACGAGCAGTACTTC. The variable domain in full, completed from reference TRBV7-2 and TRBJ2-7, reads GAGVSQSPSNKVTEKGKDVELRCDPISGHTALYWYRQSLGQGLEFLIYFQGNSAPDKSGLPSDRFSAERTGGSVSTLTIQRTQQEDSAVYLCASSFRQGSYEQYFGPGTRLTVT.

V gene TRBV28 combines with J gene TRBJ2-7; D is possibly TRBD1 (7 bases). CDR1 and CDR2 (germline): MDHEN, SYDVKM. The CDR3 runs to 16 residues. Between the trimmed V and J ends, which lost 7 bases and 4 bases, there was a span of 23 bases. Written as DNA, the CDR3 is TGTGCCAGCAACCGGGGGACAGTCCTAACCCCTTACGAGCAGTACTTC. It yields the protein CASNRGTVLTPYEQYF.

The chain uses TRBV6-1 and TRBJ2-2, with D tentatively TRBD2 (6 bases). The CDR3 loop spans 14 amino acids. Looked up from germline, CDR1 is MNHNS and CDR2 is SASEGT. Between the trimmed V and J ends, which lost 4 bases and 6 bases, there was a span of 12 bases. CDR3: CASSVTGAAGELFF. The CDR3 nucleotides are TGTGCCAGCAGTGTAACGGGAGCAGCCGGGGAGCTGTTTTTT.

This chain joins TRBV28 and TRBJ1-2, with TRBD1 identical over 12 bases. Trimming removed 5 bases from V and 5 bases from J; junction bases left unmatched: 12. The CDR3 sequence is 17 residues long. In germline, CDR1 is MDHEN, CDR2 SYDVKM. The CDR3 nucleotides are TGTGCCAGCAGTCCATCAAACCGGGACAGGGGGCTTTATGGCTACACCTTC. It specifies CASSPSNRDRGLYGYTF.

The chain couples TRBV29-1 to TRBJ2-5; TRBD2 agrees at 8 bases. CDR1 is SQVTM, CDR2 ANQGSEA, per germline. The CDR3 covers 14 residues. Losses at the gene ends were 6 bases for V and 5 bases for J; bases not matched to a gene: 11. This chain's CDR3 is CSVTGRVAGETQYF. The CDR3 nucleotides read TGCAGCGTCACAGGGAGGGTAGCGGGGGAGACCCAGTACTTC.

The V and J genes are TRBV18 and TRBJ1-1; a possible D gene is TRBD1 (6 bases). CDR1 is KGHSH, CDR2 LQKENI, per germline. CDR3 size: 15 residues. V was shortened by 6 bases and J by 5 bases, with 19 bases between the two germline ends. Here the CDR3 DNA reads TGTGCCAGCTCCCCCGAGGGGGGAAAGGGTACTGAAGCTTTCTTT. As protein: CASSPEGGKGTEAFF.

The chain links TRBV11-2 to TRBJ2-7, with D perhaps matching TRBD2 (6 bases). There are 15 residues in the CDR3. V lost 1 base and J lost 7, with 17 bases in between. Germline loops: CDR1 SGHAT, CDR2 FQNNGV. This chain's CDR3 is CASSLGRGASREQYF. The CDR3 DNA follows: TGTGCCAGCAGCTTAGGGCGGGGCGCTAGTAGGGAGCAGTACTTC.

A single count supports this clone. This chain joins TRBV25-1 and TRBJ2-4, with D maybe TRBD2 (6 bases). The CDR3 contains 14 residues. Per germline, CDR1 MGHDK and CDR2 SYGVNS. V lost 2 bases, J lost 6 bases, and 11 bases lay in between. The CDR3 here is CASSELEEGNIQYF. The CDR3 DNA is TGTGCCAGCAGTGAACTCGAGGAGGGAAACATTCAGTACTTC.

This clone was seen only once. Additional DNA sequences in this sample encode the identical CDR3. The chain has TRBV28 and TRBJ2-7, with D unclear. The CDR3 sequence is 12 residues long. From germline, CDR1 is MDHEN and CDR2 SYDVKM. V lost 6 bases and J lost 1, with 7 bases in between. For the CDR3, the DNA is TGTGCCAGCAGCCAAGGATCCTACGAGCAGTACTTC. Translation: CASSQGSYEQYF. Filled out from reference TRBV28 and TRBJ2-7, the complete variable domain reads DVKVTQSSRYLVKRTGEKVFLECVQDMDHENMFWYRQDPGLGLRLIYFSYDVKMKEKGDIPEGYSVSREKKERFSLILESASTNQTSMYLCASSQGSYEQYFGPGTRLTVT.

This chain joins TRBV2 and TRBJ2-2, with 7 nucleotides matching TRBD1. This CDR3 spans 14 amino acids. V was pared by 7 bases and J by 4 bases, with 6 bases of the junction left unmatched. Germline loops: CDR1 SNHLY, CDR2 FYNNEI. The CDR3 region has the DNA TGTGCCAGCAAAGAGGGGGCCGTCACCGGGGAGCTGTTTTTT. Translating gives CASKEGAVTGELFF.

The CDR3, as DNA: TGTGCCAGCAGCCTCCCAGGGGGCGCGAGGGAAAAACTGTTTTTT. It yields the protein CASSLPGGAREKLFF. The V gene is TRBV14, the J gene TRBJ1-4, with 8 bases identical to TRBD1. CDR1 is SGHDN, CDR2 FVKESK, per germline. The CDR3 has 15 residues. Germline trimming cut 4 bases from V and 8 bases from J; bases unmatched to any gene: 9.

This clone came up once. This chain uses TRBV7-9 with TRBJ2-5, with TRBD1 matching 7 bases. Germline CDR1 and CDR2: SEHNR and FQNEAQ (reference sequence). V shed 6 bases and J 4 bases; nucleotides not matched to a gene: 8. This CDR3 has 14 amino acids. The CDR3 loop reads CASSSQGWGETQYF. The CDR3 nucleotides are TGTGCCAGCAGTTCACAGGGGTGGGGAGAGACCCAGTACTTC.

CDR3 loop: CASSLSGGSIQYF. As DNA, the CDR3 is TGTGCCAGCAGCCTTTCAGGGGGCAGCATTCAGTACTTC. The rearrangement links TRBV7-8 to TRBJ2-4; 8 bases align to TRBD1. There are 13 residues in the CDR3. V trimming: 5 bases; J trimming: 9 bases; junction bases outside the gene matches: 6. Germline CDR1 and CDR2: SGHVS and FQNEAQ.

This clone was found once. This sequence joins TRBV6-1 and TRBJ1-2; D is ambiguous. The germline CDR1 and CDR2 sequences are MNHNS and SASEGT. The CDR3 length is 13 residues. V lost 7 bases and J 8 bases, leaving 17 bases between the germline ends. The CDR3 region has the DNA TGTGCCAGCATTCCGGGAACCCCGGGGGGCTACACCTTC. It translates to CASIPGTPGGYTF.